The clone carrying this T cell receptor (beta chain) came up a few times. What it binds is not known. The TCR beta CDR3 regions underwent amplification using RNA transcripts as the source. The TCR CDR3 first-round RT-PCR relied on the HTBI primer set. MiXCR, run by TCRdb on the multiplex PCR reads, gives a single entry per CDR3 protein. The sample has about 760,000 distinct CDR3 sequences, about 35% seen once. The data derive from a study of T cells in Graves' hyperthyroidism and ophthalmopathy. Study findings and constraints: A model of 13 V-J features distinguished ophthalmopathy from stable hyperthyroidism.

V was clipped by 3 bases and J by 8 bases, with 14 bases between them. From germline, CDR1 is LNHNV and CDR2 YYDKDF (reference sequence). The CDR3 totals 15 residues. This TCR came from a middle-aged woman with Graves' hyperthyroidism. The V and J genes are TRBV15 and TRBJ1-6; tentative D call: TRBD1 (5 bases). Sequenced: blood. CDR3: CATSSGRARDSPLHF. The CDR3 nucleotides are TGTGCCACCAGCAGTGGCAGGGCCAGGGATTCACCCCTCCACTTT.